Listed here are 10 T cell receptor beta chains from one sample, sequenced in a study of blood T cell repertoires in COVID-19 (dated by TCRdb to the early 2020s). The library came from the immunoSEQ multiplex PCR assay. TCRdb mirrors the immuneACCESS table, restricted to in-frame sequences. Some clones are absent from its copies; in checked studies, under half trace to an unresolved V gene, and the reason for the others is unknown. Here the sample has around 230,000 clones; 86% occur a single time. 2.2% of the sample belongs to the ten largest clones. Sequenced sample: peripheral blood. The receptors here all came from a man between 25 and 39 years old who had recovered from COVID-19.

This chain joins TRBV5-1 and TRBJ1-5; perhaps TRBD1 as D (5 bases). The V end was cut by 2 bases, the J end by 0 bases, with 9 bases between. The CDR3 has 15 amino acids. Germline V lookup: CDR1 SGHRS, CDR2 YFSETQ. CDR3 in DNA: TGCGCCAGCAGCTTTTCGGGGGATAGCAATCAGCCCCAGCATTTT. Protein sequence: CASSFSGDSNQPQHF.

CDR3 loop: CASSLQTGTGGHGYTF. In DNA form, the CDR3 reads TGCGCCAGCAGCTTGCAAACCGGGACAGGGGGCCATGGCTACACCTTC. The chain uses TRBV5-1 and TRBJ1-2, with TRBD1 identical over 12 bases. Losses at the gene ends were 1 base for V and 6 bases for J; bases not matched to a gene: 7. Germline CDR1 is SGHRS and CDR2 is YFSETQ. This CDR3 has 16 amino acids.

The V call is TRBV27, the J call TRBJ1-1, with no clear D. The V and J ends lost 3 bases and 6 bases respectively, with 11 bases between them. This CDR3 comprises 13 residues. Germline V gene lookup returns CDR1 MNHEY and CDR2 SMNVEV (reference sequence). The CDR3 protein is CASSFRRGSEAFF. The CDR3 coding sequence is TGTGCCAGCAGTTTTCGACGGGGATCTGAAGCTTTCTTT.

The CDR3 DNA is TGTGCCAGCAGTTTTGAGCAGACCCAGTACTTC. Encoded protein: CASSFEQTQYF. The V gene is TRBV12-3 or TRBV12-4, the J gene TRBJ2-5, with D uncertain. The CDR3 runs to 11 residues. The V gene lost 3 bases and the J gene lost 6 bases, with 5 bases spanning the gap.

J is TRBJ2-7 and V is TRBV6-4; 8 nucleotides agree with TRBD2. The CDR3 extends over 16 amino acids. The V and J ends lost 0 bases and 3 bases, in that order; junction bases with no gene match: 7. Per germline, CDR1 MRHNA and CDR2 SNTAGT. CDR3 in DNA: TGTGCCAGCAGTGACTCCTCGGGGGGGCCAGACTACGAGCAGTACTTC. It is translated as CASSDSSGGPDYEQYF.

This chain uses TRBV5-1 with TRBJ1-4; D is ambiguous. The CDR3 is made up of 13 amino acids. The V end was cut by 0 bases, the J end by 10 bases, with 10 bases between. Germline V lookup: CDR1 SGHRS, CDR2 YFSETQ. The CDR3 spells CASSLEVIGKLFF. CDR3 in DNA: TGCGCCAGCAGCTTGGAAGTTATCGGAAAACTGTTTTTT.

The V and J genes are TRBV11-2 and TRBJ2-5; 7 nucleotides agree with TRBD2. CDR1 and CDR2 from the germline V gene are SGHAT and FQNNGV. V gave up 6 bases and J gave up 2 bases; unmatched junction bases: 6. The CDR3 spans 14 residues. The chain's CDR3 is CASRASGLQETQYF. Written as DNA, the CDR3 is TGTGCCAGCAGGGCTAGCGGACTACAAGAGACCCAGTACTTC. Full variable domain (rest looked up from reference TRBV11-2 and TRBJ2-5): EAGVAQSPRYKIIEKRQSVAFWCNPISGHATLYWYQQILGQGPKLLIQFQNNGVVDDSQLPKDRFSAERLKGVDSTLKIQPAKLEDSAVYLCASRASGLQETQYFGPGTRLLVL.

The gene calls are TRBV6-5 and TRBJ2-5, with D possibly TRBD2 on 5 matching bases. The length of the CDR3 is 12 residues. V lost 6 bases to trimming and J lost 5 bases, with 10 bases between them. Germline V gene data show CDR1 as MNHEY and CDR2 as SVGAGI. The CDR3 coding sequence is TGTGCCAGCAGCACCAGAGGGGAGACCCAGTACTTC. The encoded protein is CASSTRGETQYF.

The chain carries TRBV7-2 and TRBJ2-1, with D possibly TRBD1 on 5 matching bases. The CDR3 totals 14 residues. Germline assignment: CDR1 SGHTA and CDR2 FQGNSA. Trimming took 5 bases from V and 7 from J, leaving 15 bases between them. DNA of the CDR3: TGTGCCAGCAGCCCCGATGGCAGGGCTAATGAGCAGTTCTTC. Amino acid sequence: CASSPDGRANEQFF.

This clone was recorded only once. The genes are TRBV30 and TRBJ2-4, with D perhaps TRBD2 (7 bases). Germline values: CDR1 GTSNPN, CDR2 SVGIG (reference sequence). This CDR3 is built from 14 residues. The V end lost 4 bases, the J end lost 6 bases, and 16 bases lay between the germline ends. The CDR3 protein is CAWNLGGAPNIQYF. In DNA, the CDR3 is TGTGCCTGGAATCTAGGGGGGGCCCCAAACATTCAGTACTTC.